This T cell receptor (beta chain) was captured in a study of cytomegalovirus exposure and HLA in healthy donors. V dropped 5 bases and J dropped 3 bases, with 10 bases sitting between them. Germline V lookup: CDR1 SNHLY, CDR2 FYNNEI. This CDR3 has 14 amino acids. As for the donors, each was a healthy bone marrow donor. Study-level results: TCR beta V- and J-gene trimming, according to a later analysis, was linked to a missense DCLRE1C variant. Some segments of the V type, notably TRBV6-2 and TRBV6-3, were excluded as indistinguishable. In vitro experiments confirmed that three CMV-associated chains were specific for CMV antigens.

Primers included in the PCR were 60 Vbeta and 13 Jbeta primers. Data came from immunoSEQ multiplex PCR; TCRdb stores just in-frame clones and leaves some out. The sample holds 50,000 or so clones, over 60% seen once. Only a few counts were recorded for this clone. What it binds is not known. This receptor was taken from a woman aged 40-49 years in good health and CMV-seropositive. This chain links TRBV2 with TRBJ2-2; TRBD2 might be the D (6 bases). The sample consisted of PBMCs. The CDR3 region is CASSRGVDTGELFF. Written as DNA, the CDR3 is TGTGCCAGCAGTCGCGGGGTGGACACCGGGGAGCTGTTTTTT. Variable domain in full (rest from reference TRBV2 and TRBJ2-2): EPEVTQTPSHQVTQMGQEVILRCVPISNHLYFYWYRQILGQKVEFLVSFYNNEISEKSEIFDDQFSVERPDGSNFTLKIRSTKLEDSAMYFCASSRGVDTGELFFGEGSRLTVL.